The rows below give T cell receptor beta chains drawn from one sample of a study of blood T cell repertoires in COVID-19. Assay used: immunoSEQ multiplex PCR; TCRdb lists only in-frame clones, some missing. The sample lists some 120,000 clones, under 90% seen once, with 10% to 15% in the top ten. Sequencing was done on a sample of peripheral blood. These TCRs come from a woman aged 60-70 years with acute or convalescent COVID-19. The CDR3 runs from the conserved cysteine through the conserved F or W. D genes are given only for firm matches. Rows may omit the clone size; those that give it use once, few, many or a size class.

d_gene: NA
abundance: NA
v_gene: TRBV11-2
j_gene: TRBJ1-2
CDR3nt: TGTGCCAGCAGCTTAGGGCAGGGAAGCGGCTACACCTTC
CDR3aa: CASSLGQGSGYTF

d_gene: NA
abundance: NA
v_gene: TRBV25-1
j_gene: TRBJ2-2
CDR3nt: TGTGCCAGCACACCGCGGGTCAGTCGGGCCGGGGAGCTGTTTTTT
CDR3aa: CASTPRVSRAGELFF

d_gene: TRBD1
abundance: NA
v_gene: TRBV6-5
j_gene: TRBJ1-1
CDR3nt: TGTGCCAGCAGGACAGGGATGAACACTGAAGCTTTCTTT
CDR3aa: CASRTGMNTEAFF

d_gene: NA
abundance: NA
v_gene: TRBV28
j_gene: TRBJ1-6
CDR3nt: TGTGCCAGCAGTTTGAATGGGGGGATCTATAATTCACCCCTCCACTTT
CDR3aa: CASSLNGGIYNSPLHF

d_gene: NA
abundance: NA
v_gene: TRBV19
j_gene: TRBJ1-6
CDR3nt: TGTGCCAGTAGTCCCGCGTCCGGTCTGAGGAATTCACCCCTCCACTTT
CDR3aa: CASSPASGLRNSPLHF

d_gene: TRBD1
abundance: NA
v_gene: TRBV15
j_gene: TRBJ1-2
CDR3nt: TGTGCCACCAGCAGATCGGGACAGGGGGCTTTCGACTATGGCTACACCTTC
CDR3aa: CATSRSGQGAFDYGYTF

d_gene: NA
abundance: NA
v_gene: TRBV29-1
j_gene: TRBJ1-1
CDR3nt: TGCAGCGCATCGACAGTGAACACTGAAGCTTTCTTT
CDR3aa: CSASTVNTEAFF

d_gene: TRBD1
abundance: NA
v_gene: TRBV19
j_gene: TRBJ1-1
CDR3nt: TGTGCCAGTCTTGAGACAGGGGACACTGAAGCTTTCTTT
CDR3aa: CASLETGDTEAFF

d_gene: NA
abundance: NA
v_gene: TRBV12-3/TRBV12-4
j_gene: TRBJ2-2
CDR3nt: TGTGCCAGCAGTCGCAGGGTTGGGGAGCTGTTTTTT
CDR3aa: CASSRRVGELFF

d_gene: NA
abundance: NA
v_gene: TRBV6-5
j_gene: TRBJ1-6
CDR3nt: TGTGCCAGCAGTTACGAAAGGGCCCGCGGAGGAGCACCCCTCCACTTT
CDR3aa: CASSYERARGGAPLHF

d_gene: TRBD2
abundance: NA
v_gene: TRBV24-1
j_gene: TRBJ2-1
CDR3nt: TGTGCCACCAGCTTCGGGGCGGGAGGGTATGAGCAGTTCTTC
CDR3aa: CATSFGAGGYEQFF

d_gene: NA
abundance: NA
v_gene: TRBV12-3/TRBV12-4
j_gene: TRBJ2-2
CDR3nt: NA
CDR3aa: CASSSSNTGELFF

d_gene: TRBD1
abundance: NA
v_gene: TRBV6-5
j_gene: TRBJ1-5
CDR3nt: TGTGCCAGCAGGCAACAGGGGGCGAGCAATCAGCCCCAGCATTTT
CDR3aa: CASRQQGASNQPQHF

d_gene: TRBD1
abundance: NA
v_gene: TRBV9
j_gene: TRBJ2-5
CDR3nt: TGTGCCAGCAGCCCTGGGCCAAGGACAGGGAGCGAGACCCAGTACTTC
CDR3aa: CASSPGPRTGSETQYF

d_gene: TRBD2
abundance: NA
v_gene: TRBV6-1
j_gene: TRBJ2-1
CDR3nt: TGTGCCAGCAGTGAAACTGGACTAGCGGGGAATGAGCAGTTCTTC
CDR3aa: CASSETGLAGNEQFF

d_gene: TRBD1
abundance: NA
v_gene: TRBV30
j_gene: TRBJ1-1
CDR3nt: TGTGCCTGGAGTGTTTCATCGGGACAGACGAACACTGAAGCTTTCTTT
CDR3aa: CAWSVSSGQTNTEAFF

d_gene: TRBD1
abundance: NA
v_gene: TRBV30
j_gene: TRBJ1-1
CDR3nt: TGTGCCGAGGTTCAGGGGGCGATGGGGACTGAAGCTTTCTTT
CDR3aa: CAEVQGAMGTEAFF

d_gene: NA
abundance: NA
v_gene: TRBV29-1
j_gene: TRBJ2-3
CDR3nt: TGCAGCGTTGTCTCTGGAGGGATAACGACAGATACGCAGTATTTT
CDR3aa: CSVVSGGITTDTQYF

d_gene: NA
abundance: few
v_gene: TRBV4-1
j_gene: TRBJ1-4
CDR3nt: TGCGCCAGCAGCCAAGATCCCGGGCAGGGTTATGAAAAACTGTTTTTT
CDR3aa: CASSQDPGQGYEKLFF

d_gene: NA
abundance: NA
v_gene: TRBV28
j_gene: TRBJ1-6
CDR3nt: TGTGCCAGCAGTTTAAAGGGGTTCTCCTATAATTCACCCCTCCACTTT
CDR3aa: CASSLKGFSYNSPLHF

d_gene: TRBD1
abundance: NA
v_gene: TRBV5-1
j_gene: TRBJ2-1
CDR3nt: TGCGCCAGCAGCTCGACCGGCCCCGGGACAGGGGTCGATGAGCAGTTCTTC
CDR3aa: CASSSTGPGTGVDEQFF

d_gene: TRBD2
abundance: NA
v_gene: TRBV10-3
j_gene: TRBJ2-6
CDR3nt: TGTGCCATCAGTGACGGGGGGTATGGGGCCAACGTCCTGACTTTC
CDR3aa: CAISDGGYGANVLTF

d_gene: NA
abundance: NA
v_gene: TRBV7-8
j_gene: TRBJ1-5
CDR3nt: TGTGCCAGCAGCTCCCTGGCAGGGGCAGGCAATCAGCCCCAGCATTTT
CDR3aa: CASSSLAGAGNQPQHF

d_gene: TRBD1
abundance: few
v_gene: TRBV30
j_gene: TRBJ1-6
CDR3nt: TGTGCCTGGAGTGGCCAGGGGGCTAGGTCACCCCTCCACTTT
CDR3aa: CAWSGQGARSPLHF

d_gene: NA
abundance: NA
v_gene: TRBV9
j_gene: TRBJ1-2
CDR3nt: TGTGCCAGCAGCGTAGACGGTGGCTACACCTTC
CDR3aa: CASSVDGGYTF

d_gene: NA
abundance: NA
v_gene: TRBV2
j_gene: TRBJ2-1
CDR3nt: TGTGCCAGCAGTCGTCAGGGCCCACGGGATGAGCAGTTCTTC
CDR3aa: CASSRQGPRDEQFF

d_gene: NA
abundance: NA
v_gene: TRBV5-5
j_gene: TRBJ2-2
CDR3nt: TGTGCCAGCAGGCCAGGGAGGACGAAGACCGGGGAGCTGTTTTTT
CDR3aa: CASRPGRTKTGELFF

d_gene: TRBD1
abundance: NA
v_gene: TRBV5-1
j_gene: TRBJ1-2
CDR3nt: TGCGCCAGCAGCTTGGAGGGACAGACGAACTATGGCTACACCTTC
CDR3aa: CASSLEGQTNYGYTF

d_gene: TRBD1
abundance: NA
v_gene: TRBV18
j_gene: TRBJ2-7
CDR3nt: TGTGCCAGCTCACCAGGACAGGGGTTATACGAGCAGTACTTC
CDR3aa: CASSPGQGLYEQYF

d_gene: TRBD1
abundance: NA
v_gene: TRBV2
j_gene: TRBJ1-1
CDR3nt: TGTGCCAGCAGTTACAGGGGCATGAACACTGAAGCTTTCTTT
CDR3aa: CASSYRGMNTEAFF

d_gene: NA
abundance: NA
v_gene: TRBV11-2
j_gene: TRBJ1-2
CDR3nt: TGTGCCAGCAGCTTAGATCGGGGGGGCGCTGGGTATGGCTACACCTTC
CDR3aa: CASSLDRGGAGYGYTF

d_gene: NA
abundance: NA
v_gene: TRBV3-1/TRBV3-2
j_gene: TRBJ1-1
CDR3nt: TGTGCCAGCAGCCAAGACTATTCGAAGACTTCCGAAGCTTTCTTT
CDR3aa: CASSQDYSKTSEAFF

d_gene: NA
abundance: once
v_gene: TRBV7-6
j_gene: TRBJ1-3
CDR3nt: TGTGCCAGCAGCCAAAACAGGGGAAACACCATATATTTT
CDR3aa: CASSQNRGNTIYF

d_gene: NA
abundance: NA
v_gene: TRBV5-1
j_gene: TRBJ1-4
CDR3nt: TGCGCCAGCAGCGCCGAGGGGGGGACCGAAAAACTGTTTTTT
CDR3aa: CASSAEGGTEKLFF

d_gene: NA
abundance: NA
v_gene: TRBV6-5
j_gene: TRBJ1-2
CDR3nt: TGTGCCAGCAGTTACCCCGGACAGTATGGCTACACCTTC
CDR3aa: CASSYPGQYGYTF

d_gene: NA
abundance: once
v_gene: TRBV6-5
j_gene: TRBJ1-2
CDR3nt: TGTGCCAGCAGTCCTGGGGGAGGGCGTGGCTATGGCTACACCTTC
CDR3aa: CASSPGGGRGYGYTF

d_gene: NA
abundance: NA
v_gene: TRBV2
j_gene: TRBJ2-2
CDR3nt: TGTGCCAGCAGTGAAGCTAATGAGATCGGGGAGCTGTTTTTT
CDR3aa: CASSEANEIGELFF

d_gene: TRBD1
abundance: NA
v_gene: TRBV28
j_gene: TRBJ1-3
CDR3nt: TGTGCCAGCAGTTCTGTACCGGGACAGGGCGGAAACACCATATATTTT
CDR3aa: CASSSVPGQGGNTIYF

d_gene: NA
abundance: once
v_gene: TRBV30
j_gene: TRBJ1-5
CDR3nt: TGTGCCTGGAGTGTAAGTCTAAATCAGCCCCAGCATTTT
CDR3aa: CAWSVSLNQPQHF

d_gene: NA
abundance: NA
v_gene: TRBV12-5
j_gene: TRBJ1-3
CDR3nt: TGTGCTAGTGGTTTGTGGGCGGGGGGGCTAGTGTCTGGAAACACCATATATTTT
CDR3aa: CASGLWAGGLVSGNTIYF

d_gene: TRBD1
abundance: NA
v_gene: TRBV3-1/TRBV3-2
j_gene: TRBJ1-6
CDR3nt: TGTGCCAGCAGCCAAGTTGGCGGGACAGGGTTAACCTATAATTCACCCCTCCACTTT
CDR3aa: CASSQVGGTGLTYNSPLHF

d_gene: NA
abundance: NA
v_gene: TRBV25-1
j_gene: TRBJ1-2
CDR3nt: TGTGCCAGCAGTGAATACAAGGGGGACACTTATGGCTACACCTTC
CDR3aa: CASSEYKGDTYGYTF

d_gene: NA
abundance: NA
v_gene: TRBV11-2
j_gene: TRBJ1-2
CDR3nt: TGTGCCAGCAGCTTAGGGGGCCCGGGGGATGGCTACACCTTC
CDR3aa: CASSLGGPGDGYTF

d_gene: NA
abundance: NA
v_gene: TRBV2
j_gene: TRBJ1-1
CDR3nt: TGTGCCAGCAGGGAACAACAGGGGAACACTGAAGCTTTCTTT
CDR3aa: CASREQQGNTEAFF

d_gene: NA
abundance: NA
v_gene: TRBV24-1
j_gene: TRBJ1-1
CDR3nt: TGTGCCACCAGTGATCACCCCAGGGGCACTGAAGCTTTCTTT
CDR3aa: CATSDHPRGTEAFF

d_gene: NA
abundance: NA
v_gene: TRBV10-3
j_gene: TRBJ1-1
CDR3nt: TGTGCCATCCGGGGGGGGGACTTTGGGTCAAACACTGAAGCTTTCTTT
CDR3aa: CAIRGGDFGSNTEAFF

d_gene: NA
abundance: NA
v_gene: TRBV4-1
j_gene: TRBJ1-2
CDR3nt: TGCGCCAGCAGCCCGCCTACAGGAAACTATGGCTACACCTTC
CDR3aa: CASSPPTGNYGYTF